This T cell receptor beta chain was identified in a study of human T cells and chemical hapten exposure (dated by TCRdb to the early 2020s). The study in broad terms: Libraries were pooled for sequencing, and per-sample TCR yields varied mainly because of small differences in library volumes within the pool. Peripheral blood TCR repertoire changes were tracked in vivo in alopecia patients during primary and secondary sensitization to the hapten diphenylcyclopropenone (DPC). Each blood RNA sample was used to sequence both TCR alpha and TCR beta chains. Findings and caveats that apply to the study as a whole: After repeated subsampling, changes were observed in the strength of the expansion versus patch-test correlation and in the threshold at which the correlation became significant. The number of TCRs above 1 in 1000 frequency did not change with DPC sensitization; there was no evidence of global repertoire structure alterations.

The time point label of this sample denotes: healthy volunteer bleed at 6 weeks. Total RNA was isolated from unfractionated whole blood collected in Tempus Blood RNA tubes. About five healthy volunteers were used as TCR sequencing controls and were bled at day 0, 2 weeks and 6 weeks. The method was RACE. Sequencer: NextSeq 500. During library preparation, unique molecular identifiers were attached to individual cDNA molecules so that TCRs could be counted quantitatively and reproducibly. Under the source paper's analysis protocol: The median number of TCRs per sample was over 85,000, ranging from about 23,224 to 700,000. V, J and CDR3 annotation of the TCR reads was carried out using the Decombinator software suite. Every sample was subsampled to the same number of TCRs (28,000) for the PS versus PT1 abundance plots. Expanded TCRs were defined as absent before sensitization and observed at least eight times at the 2-week time point. TCRdb's own reprocessing of the public reads used fastp at Q25 and MiXCR and kept productive beta chains. Each entry is one CDR3 protein sequence, shown with its most common DNA and genes. TCRdb's processing, not the authors' own work, is the source of the V and J calls. The sample table shows over 35,000 distinct CDR3 sequences, and about 4% are seen once. Approximately 5% of the sample comes from the top ten.

This clonotype was seen at least ten times. Its antigen is currently not known. Base qualities are not at hand, and no much larger clone is one base apart. The origin of this receptor is a human donor in good health. Some clones in this sample may be carry-over from other donors' samples. Input material: whole blood.

CDR3 loop: CAISGQRNEKLFF. The nucleotides read TGTGCCATCAGTGGACAGAGAAATGAAAAACTGTTTTTT. Rearrangement joined TRBV10-3 to TRBJ1-4, and possibly TRBD1, on 5 matching bases. The CDR3 contains 13 residues, cysteine and phenylalanine counted. Only the CDR3 DNA stays, 39 bases, in frame from base 1. The junction shows trimming of 4 bases on V and 5 bases on J, plus 8 bases between the germline ends. Looking up the germline V gene yields CDR1 ENHRY and CDR2 SYGVKD.